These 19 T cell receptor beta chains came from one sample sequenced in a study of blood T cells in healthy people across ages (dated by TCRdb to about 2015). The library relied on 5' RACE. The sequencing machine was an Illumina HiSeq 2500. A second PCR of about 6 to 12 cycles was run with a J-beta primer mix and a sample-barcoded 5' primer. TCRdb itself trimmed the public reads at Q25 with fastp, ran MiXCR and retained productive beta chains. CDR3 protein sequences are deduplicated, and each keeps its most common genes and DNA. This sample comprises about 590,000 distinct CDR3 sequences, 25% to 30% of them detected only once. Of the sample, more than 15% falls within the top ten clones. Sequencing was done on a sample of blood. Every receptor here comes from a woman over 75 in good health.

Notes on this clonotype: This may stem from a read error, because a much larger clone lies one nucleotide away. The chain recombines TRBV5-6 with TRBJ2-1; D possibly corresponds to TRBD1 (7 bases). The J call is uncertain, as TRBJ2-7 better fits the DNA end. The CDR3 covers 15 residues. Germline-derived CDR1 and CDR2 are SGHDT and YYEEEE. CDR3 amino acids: CASREGASSYNEQYF. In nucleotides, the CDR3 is TGTGCCAGCAGGGAGGGGGCGAGCTCCTACAATGAGCAGTACTTC.

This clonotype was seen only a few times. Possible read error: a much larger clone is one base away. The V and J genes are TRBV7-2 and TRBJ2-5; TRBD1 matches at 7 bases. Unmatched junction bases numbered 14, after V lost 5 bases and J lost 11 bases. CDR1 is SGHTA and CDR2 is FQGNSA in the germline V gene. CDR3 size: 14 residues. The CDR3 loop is CASSRRQGLAEQYF. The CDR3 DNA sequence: TGTGCCAGCAGCCGAAGACAGGGATTAGCTGAGCAGTACTTC.

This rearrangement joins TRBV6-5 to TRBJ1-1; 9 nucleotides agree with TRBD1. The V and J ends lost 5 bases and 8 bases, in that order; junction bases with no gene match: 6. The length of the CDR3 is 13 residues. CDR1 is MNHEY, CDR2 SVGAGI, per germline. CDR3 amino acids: CASSGTGSYEAFF. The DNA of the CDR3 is TGTGCCAGCAGTGGGACAGGGAGCTACGAAGCTTTCTTT.

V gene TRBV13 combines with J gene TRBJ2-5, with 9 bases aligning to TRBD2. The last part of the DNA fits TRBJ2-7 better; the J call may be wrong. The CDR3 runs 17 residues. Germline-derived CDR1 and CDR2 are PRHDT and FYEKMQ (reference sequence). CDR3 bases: TGTGCCAGCAGCACCTTTGGCGGGGGCGGGAGGGCCTACGAGCAGTACTTC. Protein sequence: CASSTFGGGGRAYEQYF.

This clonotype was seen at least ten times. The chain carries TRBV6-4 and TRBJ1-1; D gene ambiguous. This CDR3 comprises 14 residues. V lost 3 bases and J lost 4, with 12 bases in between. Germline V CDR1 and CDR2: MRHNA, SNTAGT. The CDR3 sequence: CASSEMMGRTEAFF. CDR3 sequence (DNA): TGTGCCAGCAGTGAAATGATGGGTCGCACTGAAGCTTTCTTT.

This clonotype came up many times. DNA for the CDR3: TGTGCCAGCAGCTTAAGGGGCGCTACAACTAATGAAAAACTGTTTTTT. Amino acids: CASSLRGATTNEKLFF. This chain joins TRBV7-2 and TRBJ1-4, with D maybe TRBD1 (5 bases). The germline V gene has CDR1 SGHTA and CDR2 FQGNSA. The germline V and J ends were trimmed by 2 bases and 0 bases, with 10 bases remaining between them. The CDR3 totals 16 residues.

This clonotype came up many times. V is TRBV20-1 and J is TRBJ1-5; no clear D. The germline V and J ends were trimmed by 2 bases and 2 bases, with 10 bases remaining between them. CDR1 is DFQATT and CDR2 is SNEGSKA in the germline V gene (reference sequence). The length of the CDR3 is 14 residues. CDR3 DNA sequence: TGCAGTGCTAGAACGGAGCTTGGCAATCAGCCCCAGCATTTT. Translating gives CSARTELGNQPQHF.

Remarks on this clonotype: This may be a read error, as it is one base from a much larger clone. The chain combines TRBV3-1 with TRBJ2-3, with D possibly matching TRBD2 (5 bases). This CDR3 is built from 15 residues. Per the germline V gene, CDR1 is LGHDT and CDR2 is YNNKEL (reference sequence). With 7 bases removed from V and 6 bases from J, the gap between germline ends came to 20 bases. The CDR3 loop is CASNSPGIGVDTQYF. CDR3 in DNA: TGTGCCAGCAACTCCCCGGGGATCGGGGTGGATACGCAGTATTTT.

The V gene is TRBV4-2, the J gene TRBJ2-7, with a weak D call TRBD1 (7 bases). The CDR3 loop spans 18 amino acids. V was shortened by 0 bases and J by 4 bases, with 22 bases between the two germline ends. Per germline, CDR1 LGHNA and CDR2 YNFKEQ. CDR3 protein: CASSQDVQGGTAIYEQYF. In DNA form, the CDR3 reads TGTGCCAGCAGCCAAGACGTCCAGGGCGGGACAGCTATTTACGAGCAGTACTTC.

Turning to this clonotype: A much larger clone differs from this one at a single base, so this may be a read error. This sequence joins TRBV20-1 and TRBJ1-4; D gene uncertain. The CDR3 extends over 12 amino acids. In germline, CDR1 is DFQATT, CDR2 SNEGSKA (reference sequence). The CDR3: CRATYVGGGLFF. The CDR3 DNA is TGCAGGGCTACGTACGTTGGCGGCGGACTGTTTTTT.

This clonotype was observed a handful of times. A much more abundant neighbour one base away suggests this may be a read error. CDR3 protein: CSVEDGGGETQYF. The CDR3 DNA is TGCAGCGTTGAGGACGGGGGAGGCGAGACCCAGTACTTC. V gene TRBV29-1 combines with J gene TRBJ2-5, with TRBD2 as a possible D gene (6 bases). Trimming pared 3 bases from V and 5 bases from J, leaving 13 bases between. Germline CDR1 reads SQVTM; CDR2 reads ANQGSEA. This CDR3 is 13 amino acids long.

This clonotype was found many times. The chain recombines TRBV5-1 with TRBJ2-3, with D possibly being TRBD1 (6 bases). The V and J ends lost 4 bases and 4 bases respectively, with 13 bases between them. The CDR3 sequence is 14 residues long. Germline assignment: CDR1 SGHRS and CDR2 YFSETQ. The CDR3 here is CASSTGYRADTQYF. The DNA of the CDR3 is TGCGCCAGCAGCACGGGGTACAGGGCAGATACGCAGTATTTT.

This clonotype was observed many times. The CDR3 bases are TGTGCCAGCAGTGGGACCTTGGGGGTCGCGAATGAAAAACTGTTTTTT. Protein: CASSGTLGVANEKLFF. The chain combines TRBV12-3 or TRBV12-4 with TRBJ1-4; possible D gene TRBD1, 5 bases. With 5 bases removed from V and 5 bases from J, the gap between germline ends came to 18 bases. The CDR3 spans 16 residues.

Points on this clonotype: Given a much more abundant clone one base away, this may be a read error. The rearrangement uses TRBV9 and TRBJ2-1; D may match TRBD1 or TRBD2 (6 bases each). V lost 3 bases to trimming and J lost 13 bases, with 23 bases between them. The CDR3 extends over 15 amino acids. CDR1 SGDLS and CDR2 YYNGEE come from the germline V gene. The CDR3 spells CASSEGSQRGETQFF. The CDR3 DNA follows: TGTGCCAGCAGCGAGGGGTCCCAAAGGGGGGAGACCCAGTTCTTC.

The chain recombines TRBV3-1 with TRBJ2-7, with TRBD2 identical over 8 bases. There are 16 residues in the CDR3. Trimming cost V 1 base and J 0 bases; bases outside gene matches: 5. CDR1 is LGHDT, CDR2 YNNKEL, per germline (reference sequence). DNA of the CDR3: TGTGCCAGCAGCCAAGGGTCTAGCGGGTCCTCCTACGAGCAGTACTTC. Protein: CASSQGSSGSSYEQYF.

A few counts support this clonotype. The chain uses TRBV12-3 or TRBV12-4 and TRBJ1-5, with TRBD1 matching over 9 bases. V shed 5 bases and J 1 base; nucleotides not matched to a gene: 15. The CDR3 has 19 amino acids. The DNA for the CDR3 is TGTGCCAGCAGTAACATCGGGACAGGGCAGGTTGAAAGCAATCAGCCCCAGCATTTT. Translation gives CASSNIGTGQVESNQPQHF.

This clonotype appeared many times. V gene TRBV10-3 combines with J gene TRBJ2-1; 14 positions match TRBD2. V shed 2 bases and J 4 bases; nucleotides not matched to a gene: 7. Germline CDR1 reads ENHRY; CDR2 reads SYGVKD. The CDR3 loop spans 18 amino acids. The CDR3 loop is CAISEPRTSGGRYNEQFF. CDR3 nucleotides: TGTGCCATCAGTGAGCCTCGGACTAGCGGGGGGCGATACAATGAGCAGTTCTTC.

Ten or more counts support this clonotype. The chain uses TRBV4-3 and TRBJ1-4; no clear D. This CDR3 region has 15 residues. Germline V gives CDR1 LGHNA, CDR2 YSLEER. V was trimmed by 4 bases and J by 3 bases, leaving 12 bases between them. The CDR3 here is CASSPNLGPNEKLFF. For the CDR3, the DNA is TGCGCCAGCAGCCCTAATCTCGGTCCTAATGAAAAACTGTTTTTT.

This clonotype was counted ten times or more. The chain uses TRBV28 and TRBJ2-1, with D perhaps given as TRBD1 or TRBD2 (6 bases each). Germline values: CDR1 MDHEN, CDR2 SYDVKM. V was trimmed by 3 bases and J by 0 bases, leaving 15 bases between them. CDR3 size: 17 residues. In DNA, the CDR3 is TGTGCCAGCAGTTTTTTTGGACGGGGGCCCTCCTACAATGAGCAGTTCTTC. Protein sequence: CASSFFGRGPSYNEQFF.